The clone carrying this TCR beta chain occurred a few times. Its antigen remains unknown. Using constant-segment primers, 5'RACE produced TCR alpha and TCR beta cDNA libraries carrying sample barcodes and UMIs. TCRdb fed the 5' RACE reads into MiXCR, producing one record per CDR3 protein. The sample holds 110,000 or so distinct CDR3 sequences, 20% to 25% seen once. The sample belongs to a study of T-cell memory formation after mild COVID-19. Across the whole study: The TCR clusters were mostly specific to one donor. Notes on the study in general: The main location of contracting CD4+ clones was CM and EM, and that of contracting CD8+ clones was EMRA. Memory sampled before infection contained some responding clones, suggesting cross-reactive memory joined.

Trimming pared 0 bases from V and 4 bases from J, leaving 17 bases between. CDR1 is DFQATT, CDR2 SNEGSKA, per germline (reference sequence). The CDR3 sequence is 16 residues long. V and J are TRBV20-1 and TRBJ2-3, with a weak D call TRBD2 (6 bases). This TCR derives from a man aged 18 to 29 who had mild COVID-19 (a few samples of this study predate the infection). Cell type and time point are not known. The sample comprised PBMCs or a T cell subset sorted from them (not recorded which). Here the CDR3 reads CSARDWGGDFPDTQYF. The CDR3 bases are TGCAGTGCTAGAGATTGGGGCGGGGACTTCCCAGATACGCAGTATTTT.